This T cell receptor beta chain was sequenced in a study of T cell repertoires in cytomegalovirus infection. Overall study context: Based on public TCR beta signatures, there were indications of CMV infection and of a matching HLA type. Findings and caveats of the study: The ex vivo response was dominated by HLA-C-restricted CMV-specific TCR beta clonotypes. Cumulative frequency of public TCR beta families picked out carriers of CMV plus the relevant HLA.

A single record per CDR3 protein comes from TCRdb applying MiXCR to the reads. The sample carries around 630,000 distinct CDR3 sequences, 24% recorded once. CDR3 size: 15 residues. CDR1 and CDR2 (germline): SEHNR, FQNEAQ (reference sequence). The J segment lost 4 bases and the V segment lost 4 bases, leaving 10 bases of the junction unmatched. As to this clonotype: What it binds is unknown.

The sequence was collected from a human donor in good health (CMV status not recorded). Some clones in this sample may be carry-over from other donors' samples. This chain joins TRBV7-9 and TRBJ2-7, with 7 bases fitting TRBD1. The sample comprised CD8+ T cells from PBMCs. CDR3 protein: CASSYPGQEDYEQYV. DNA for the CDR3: TGTGCCAGCAGCTACCCTGGACAGGAAGATTACGAGCAGTACGTC.